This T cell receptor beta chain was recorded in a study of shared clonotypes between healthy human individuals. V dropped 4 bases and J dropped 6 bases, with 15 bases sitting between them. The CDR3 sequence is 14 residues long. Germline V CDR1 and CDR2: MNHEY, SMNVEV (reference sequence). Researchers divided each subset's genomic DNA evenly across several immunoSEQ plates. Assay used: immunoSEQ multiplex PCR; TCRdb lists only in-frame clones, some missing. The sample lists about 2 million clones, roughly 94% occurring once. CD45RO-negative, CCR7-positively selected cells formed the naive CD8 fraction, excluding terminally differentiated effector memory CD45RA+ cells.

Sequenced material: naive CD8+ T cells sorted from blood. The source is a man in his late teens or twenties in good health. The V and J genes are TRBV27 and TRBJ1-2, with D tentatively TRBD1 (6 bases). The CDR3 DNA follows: TGTGCCAGCAGTTATAACAGGGATGGGAATGGCTACACCTTC. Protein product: CASSYNRDGNGYTF.